These 20 T cell receptor beta chains were sequenced from one sample in a study of blood T cell repertoires in COVID-19. The data were produced by immunoSEQ multiplex PCR, yet TCRdb's version contains in-frame clones alone and is incomplete. The repertoire holds about 300,000 clones, with just under 90% as singletons. Sequencing input: peripheral blood. These receptors originate from a woman in her twenties or thirties with COVID-19, enrolled during active disease.

Only one count was recorded for this clone. This sequence joins TRBV5-5 and TRBJ2-5; the D gene is possibly TRBD2 (6 bases). Germline-derived CDR1 and CDR2 are SGHKS and YYEKEE (reference sequence). Trimming left V 4 bases short and J 5 bases short, with 15 bases between. CDR3 size: 14 residues. The CDR3 is CASSGLGGWETQYF. CDR3 nucleotides: TGTGCCAGCAGCGGACTGGGGGGATGGGAGACCCAGTACTTC.

The V and J genes are TRBV5-1 and TRBJ1-1, with D possibly being TRBD1 (6 bases). V was pared by 7 bases and J by 6 bases, with 16 bases between. The CDR3 is 13 residues long. The germline V gene encodes CDR1 SGHRS and CDR2 YFSETQ. The CDR3 coding sequence is TGCGCCAGCGGGGAACAGGGTTTCGCTGAAGCTTTCTTT. Encoded protein: CASGEQGFAEAFF.

The chain employs TRBV19 and TRBJ1-5; 8 nucleotides line up with TRBD1. CDR3 length: 17 residues. The V gene's germline CDR1 is LNHDA and CDR2 SQIVND (reference sequence). Unmatched junction bases numbered 8, after V lost 4 bases and J lost 0 bases. As DNA, the CDR3 is TGTGCCAGTAGTACCACCGGGACAGGATTTAGCAATCAGCCCCAGCATTTT. Amino acid sequence: CASSTTGTGFSNQPQHF.

The V call is TRBV6-1, the J call TRBJ1-5; 8 bases are shared with TRBD1. In germline, CDR1 is MNHNS, CDR2 SASEGT. CDR3 size: 16 residues. After removal of 4 bases from V and 4 bases from J, the junction contained 9 bases not matched to a gene. The CDR3 protein is CASSADRANLNQPQHF. The CDR3 coding sequence is TGTGCCAGCAGTGCGGACAGGGCTAACTTAAATCAGCCCCAGCATTTT.

This chain links TRBV3-1 (or the pseudogene TRBV3-2) with TRBJ1-2; 8 bases are shared with TRBD1. The CDR3 runs to 14 residues. The germline V gene encodes CDR1 LGHDT and CDR2 YNNKEL (reference sequence). The J segment lost 8 bases and the V segment lost 1 base, leaving 6 bases of the junction unmatched. In nucleotides, the CDR3 is TGTGCCAGCAGCCAAGGGACAGGGAAAGGAGGCTACACCTTC. Translated: CASSQGTGKGGYTF.

This chain joins TRBV6-6 and TRBJ1-4; possible D gene TRBD1, 6 bases. The V end lost 7 bases, the J end lost 4 bases, and 16 bases lay between the germline ends. Germline V gene data show CDR1 as MNHNY and CDR2 as SVGAGI (reference sequence). This CDR3 comprises 15 residues. The CDR3: CASTIRQAINEKLFF. For the CDR3, the DNA is TGTGCCAGCACAATTAGACAGGCCATTAATGAAAAACTGTTTTTT.

This clone was counted once. This rearrangement joins TRBV6-5 to TRBJ1-6; TRBD1 matches 8 bases. This CDR3 is 15 amino acids long. The germline V gene has CDR1 MNHEY and CDR2 SVGAGI. V trimming: 4 bases; J trimming: 4 bases; junction bases outside the gene matches: 3. CDR3 loop: CASSLRQGYNSPLHF. CDR3 coding DNA: TGTGCCAGCAGTTTAAGACAGGGGTATAATTCACCCCTCCACTTT.

The chain employs TRBV6-5 and TRBJ1-2; no definite D call. The CDR3 consists of 14 residues. In germline, CDR1 is MNHEY, CDR2 SVGAGI. V lost 8 bases and J lost 3, with 16 bases in between. The CDR3: CASAQFDNYYGYTF. The CDR3 DNA sequence: TGTGCCAGCGCCCAGTTCGACAACTACTATGGCTACACCTTC.

The rearrangement joins TRBV12-3 or TRBV12-4 to TRBJ1-3, with D possibly matching TRBD1 (5 bases). V lost 6 bases to trimming and J lost 1 base, with 7 bases between them. This CDR3 is 13 amino acids long. This CDR3 is CASRTASGNTIYF. CDR3 nucleotide sequence: TGTGCCAGCAGGACAGCGTCTGGAAACACCATATATTTT.

J is TRBJ2-4 and V is TRBV3-1 (or the pseudogene TRBV3-2); 10 nucleotides agree with TRBD2. V lost 2 bases, J lost 6 bases, and 1 base stayed unmatched. Germline-derived CDR1 and CDR2 are LGHDT and YNNKEL (reference sequence). CDR3 length equals 14 residues. CDR3 in DNA: TGTGCCAGCAGCCAATCTAGCGGGAGAAACATTCAGTACTTC. Translated: CASSQSSGRNIQYF.

The V gene is TRBV11-1, the J gene TRBJ2-7, with D hard to call. With 2 bases removed from V and 2 bases from J, the gap between germline ends came to 13 bases. The CDR3 consists of 15 residues. CDR1 is SGHAT and CDR2 is FQDESV in the germline V gene (reference sequence). The CDR3 nucleotides read TGTGCCAGCAGCTTAACCGGCGTCAGCGCCTACGAGCAGTACTTC. This gives the protein CASSLTGVSAYEQYF.

The chain has TRBV6-2 or TRBV6-3 and TRBJ2-7; 8 bases match TRBD2. This CDR3 region has 16 residues. V trimming: 5 bases; J trimming: 1 base; junction bases outside the gene matches: 10. CDR1 MNHEY and CDR2 SVGEGT come from the germline V gene. For the CDR3, the DNA is TGTGCCAGCAGTATAAATAGCGGGGCCGGATCCTACGAGCAGTACTTC. This sequence encodes CASSINSGAGSYEQYF.

The chain couples TRBV5-1 to TRBJ2-2; D gene ambiguous. Germline loops: CDR1 SGHRS, CDR2 YFSETQ. Trimming removed 3 bases at V and 9 bases at J, with 6 bases between. This CDR3 region has 11 residues. CDR3 sequence (DNA): TGCGCCAGCAGCTACGACAGGGAGCTGTTTTTT. The encoded protein is CASSYDRELFF.

In its sample, this clone was seen once. Here the CDR3 omits its conserved ending phenylalanine or tryptophan, so a read error is the likely source. The V and J genes are TRBV4-3 and TRBJ1-2; 7 bases are a match to TRBD1. The CDR3 is 16 amino acids. The V gene end was trimmed by 0 bases and the J gene end by 7 bases; junction bases not matched to a gene: 11. Looked up from germline, CDR1 is LGHNA and CDR2 is YSLEER. CDR3 nucleotide sequence: TGCGCCAGCAGCCAAGATTTAGGACAGGAAAAGGGTGGCTACACCCTC. Translating gives CASSQDLGQEKGGYTL.

This chain connects TRBV4-1 to TRBJ1-1; 12 bases are a match to TRBD1. This CDR3 comprises 15 residues. The junction had 8 bases not matched to a gene; V was cut back by 5 bases and J by 7 bases. Germline V gene sequence: CDR1 MGHRA, CDR2 YSYEKL. In DNA form, the CDR3 reads TGCGCCAGCAGCGCTAGGGACAGGGGGCGAGATGAAGCTTTCTTT. As protein: CASSARDRGRDEAFF.

Regarding this clone: An end of the junction does not agree with germline; a read error may underlie this. The chain combines TRBV19 with TRBJ2-7, with TRBD1 identical over 7 bases. Germline CDR1 is LNHDA and CDR2 is SQIVND (reference sequence). This CDR3 comprises 14 residues. Here the CDR3 reads CASGLGTESSEQYF. In DNA form, the CDR3 reads TGTGCCAGCGGCCTCGGGACAGAGTCCTCCGAGCAGTACTTC.

The chain employs TRBV7-9 and TRBJ1-4; weak D call: TRBD1 (5 bases). Per the germline V gene, CDR1 is SEHNR and CDR2 is FQNEAQ (reference sequence). Deletions cut 2 bases from V and 5 bases from J, with 6 bases between. The CDR3 is 13 amino acids. CDR3 bases: TGTGCCAGCAGCTTAAACAGGAATGAAAAACTGTTTTTT. The encoded protein is CASSLNRNEKLFF.

This chain links TRBV5-6 with TRBJ1-3, with TRBD1 matching over 7 bases. J lost 4 bases, V lost 2 bases, and 9 bases had no gene match. Germline CDR1 SGHDT, CDR2 YYEEEE. There are 16 residues in the CDR3. The CDR3 nucleotides read TGTGCCAGCAGCTTAGTTTACCGGACAGGAGGAAACACCATATATTTT. Its protein product is CASSLVYRTGGNTIYF.

The rearrangement links TRBV2 to TRBJ1-2; 8 positions agree with TRBD1. The germline V gene has CDR1 SNHLY and CDR2 FYNNEI. This CDR3 spans 17 amino acids. Losses at the gene ends were 2 bases for V and 0 bases for J; bases not matched to a gene: 8. CDR3 nucleotides: TGTGCCAGCAGTGAAACGCTGGGACAGGACCCTAACTATGGCTACACCTTC. Translating it yields CASSETLGQDPNYGYTF.

V and J are TRBV19 and TRBJ1-5, with TRBD1 matching over 9 bases. J lost 1 base, V lost 8 bases, and 9 bases had no gene match. The CDR3 is 16 residues long. Germline V gene data show CDR1 as LNHDA and CDR2 as SQIVND (reference sequence). CDR3 coding DNA: TGTGCCAGTGGAAACCCGGACAGGGGAAGCAATCAGCCCCAGCATTTT. Protein sequence: CASGNPDRGSNQPQHF.